The clone carrying this T cell receptor beta chain has a handful of counts. The antigen remains undetermined. This record comes from a study of beta chain features in type 1 diabetes. The study, taken as a whole, reports: Reads derived from cDNA could over-represent cells showing high TCR expression.

Germline CDR1 reads LGHNA; CDR2 reads YSLEER. V gave up 0 bases and J gave up 7 bases, with 18 bases separating them. The length of the CDR3 is 16 residues. Researchers reported sorting CD4+ naive, central memory, regulatory and stem cell-like memory cells via CD45RO/CCR7/CD25/CD127/CD95/CD27. The sequenced template was cDNA made from the entire isolated RNA. Regulatory, naive and central memory T cell samples averaged approximately 3.8 million reads. Produced via immunoSEQ multiplex PCR; TCRdb's table is partial and in-frame only. The repertoire holds about 290,000 clones, with 7% to 9% as singletons.

The sequence was collected from a young woman in good health. This chain links TRBV4-3 with TRBJ2-5; D is unclear. Sequencing was done on a sample of central memory CD4+ T cells from blood. The DNA for the CDR3 is TGCGCCAGCAGCCAAGATCCCCAGGCCACTACGGCGACCCAGTACTTC. Protein product: CASSQDPQATTATQYF.